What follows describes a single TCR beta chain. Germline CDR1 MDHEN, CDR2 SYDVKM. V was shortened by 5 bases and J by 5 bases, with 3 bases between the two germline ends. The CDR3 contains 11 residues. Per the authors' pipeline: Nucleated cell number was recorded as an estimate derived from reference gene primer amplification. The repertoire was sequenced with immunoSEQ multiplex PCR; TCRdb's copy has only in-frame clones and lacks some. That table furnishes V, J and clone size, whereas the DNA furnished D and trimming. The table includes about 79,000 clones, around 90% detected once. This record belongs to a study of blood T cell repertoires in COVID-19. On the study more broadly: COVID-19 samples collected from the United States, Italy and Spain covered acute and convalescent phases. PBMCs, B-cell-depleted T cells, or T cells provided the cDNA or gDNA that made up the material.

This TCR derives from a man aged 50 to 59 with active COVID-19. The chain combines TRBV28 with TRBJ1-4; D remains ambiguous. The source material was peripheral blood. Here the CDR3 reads CASSLNEKLFF. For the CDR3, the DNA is TGTGCCAGCAGTCTAAATGAAAAACTGTTTTTT.